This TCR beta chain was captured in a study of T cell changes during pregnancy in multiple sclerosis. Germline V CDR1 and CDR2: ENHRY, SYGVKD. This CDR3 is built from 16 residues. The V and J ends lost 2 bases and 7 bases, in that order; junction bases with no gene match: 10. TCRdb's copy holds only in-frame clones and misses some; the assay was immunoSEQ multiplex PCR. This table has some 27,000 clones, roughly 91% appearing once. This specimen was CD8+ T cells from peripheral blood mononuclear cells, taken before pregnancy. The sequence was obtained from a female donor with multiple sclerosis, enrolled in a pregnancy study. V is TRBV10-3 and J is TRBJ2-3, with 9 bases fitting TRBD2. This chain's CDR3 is CAISEGGGAVGYTQYF. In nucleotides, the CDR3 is TGTGCCATCAGTGAGGGCGGGGGGGCCGTAGGTTATACGCAGTATTTT.